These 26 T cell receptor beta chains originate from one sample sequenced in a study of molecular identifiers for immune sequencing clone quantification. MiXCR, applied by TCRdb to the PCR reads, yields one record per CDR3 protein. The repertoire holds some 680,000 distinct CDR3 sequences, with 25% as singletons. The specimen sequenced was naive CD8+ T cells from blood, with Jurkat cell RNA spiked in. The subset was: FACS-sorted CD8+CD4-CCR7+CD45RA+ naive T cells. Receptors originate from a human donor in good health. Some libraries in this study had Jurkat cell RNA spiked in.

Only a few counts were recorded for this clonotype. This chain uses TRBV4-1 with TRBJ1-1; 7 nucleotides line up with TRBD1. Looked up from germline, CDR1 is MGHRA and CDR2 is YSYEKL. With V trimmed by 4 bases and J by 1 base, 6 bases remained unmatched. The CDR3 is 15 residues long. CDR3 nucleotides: TGCGCCAGCAGCCTGACGACAGGGTGGAACACTGAAGCTTTCTTT. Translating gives CASSLTTGWNTEAFF.

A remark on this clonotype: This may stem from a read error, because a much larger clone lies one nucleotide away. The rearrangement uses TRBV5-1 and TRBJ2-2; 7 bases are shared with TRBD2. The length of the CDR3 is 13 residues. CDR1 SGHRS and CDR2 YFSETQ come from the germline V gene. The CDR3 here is CAGSFTSAGELFF. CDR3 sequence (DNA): TGCGCCGGCAGCTTTACTAGCGCCGGGGAGCTGTTTTTT.

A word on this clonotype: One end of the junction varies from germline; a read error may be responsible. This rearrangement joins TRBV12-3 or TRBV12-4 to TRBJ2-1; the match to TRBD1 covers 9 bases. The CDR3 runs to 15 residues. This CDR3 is CASSLPDRGYNELFF. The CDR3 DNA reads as TGTGCCAGCAGTCTCCCGGACAGGGGCTACAATGAGCTGTTCTTC.

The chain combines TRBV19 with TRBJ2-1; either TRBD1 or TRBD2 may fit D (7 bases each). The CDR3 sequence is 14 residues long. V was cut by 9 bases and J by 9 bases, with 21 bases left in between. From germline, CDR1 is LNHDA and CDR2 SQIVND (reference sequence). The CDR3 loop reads CASLGGGPSGEQFF. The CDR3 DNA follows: TGTGCCAGCCTGGGAGGGGGCCCTAGTGGTGAGCAGTTCTTC.

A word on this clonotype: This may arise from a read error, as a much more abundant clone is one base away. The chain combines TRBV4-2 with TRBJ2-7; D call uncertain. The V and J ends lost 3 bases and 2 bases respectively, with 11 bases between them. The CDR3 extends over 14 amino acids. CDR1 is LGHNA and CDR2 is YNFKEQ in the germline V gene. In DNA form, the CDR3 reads TGTGCCAGCAGCCATGATAGCCAGCCCTACGAGCAGTACTTC. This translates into CASSHDSQPYEQYF.

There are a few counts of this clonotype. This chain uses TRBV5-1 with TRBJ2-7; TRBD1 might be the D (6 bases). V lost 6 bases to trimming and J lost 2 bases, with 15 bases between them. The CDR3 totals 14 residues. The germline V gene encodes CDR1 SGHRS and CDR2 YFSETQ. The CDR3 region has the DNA TGCGCCAGCATGTTCTCAACAGGGACCTACGAGCAGTACTTC. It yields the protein CASMFSTGTYEQYF.

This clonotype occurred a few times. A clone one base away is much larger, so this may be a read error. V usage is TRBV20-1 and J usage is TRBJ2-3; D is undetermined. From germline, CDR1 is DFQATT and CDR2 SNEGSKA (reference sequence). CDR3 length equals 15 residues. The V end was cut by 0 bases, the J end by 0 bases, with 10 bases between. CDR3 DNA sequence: TGCAGTGCTAGAGACGCGGCAAAGAGCACAGATACGCAGTATTTT. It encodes CSARDAAKSTDTQYF.

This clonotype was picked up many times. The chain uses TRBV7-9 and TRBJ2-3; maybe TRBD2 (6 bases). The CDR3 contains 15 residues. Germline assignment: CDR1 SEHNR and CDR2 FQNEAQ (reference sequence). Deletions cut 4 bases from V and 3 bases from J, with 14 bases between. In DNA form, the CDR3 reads TGTGCCAGCAGCTCTACATTGGGGGGTACAGATACGCAGTATTTT. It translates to CASSSTLGGTDTQYF.

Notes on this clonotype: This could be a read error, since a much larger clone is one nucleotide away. CDR3 nucleotides: TGTGCCAGCAGTTTCTGGACAGGGGGCTACGAGCAGTACTTC. Protein: CASSFWTGGYEQYF. The V gene is TRBV6-2 or TRBV6-3, the J gene TRBJ2-7; 10 nucleotides agree with TRBD1. Per the germline V gene, CDR1 is MNHEY and CDR2 is SVGEGT. Trimming cost V 4 bases and J 3 bases; bases outside gene matches: 3. The CDR3 length is 14 residues.

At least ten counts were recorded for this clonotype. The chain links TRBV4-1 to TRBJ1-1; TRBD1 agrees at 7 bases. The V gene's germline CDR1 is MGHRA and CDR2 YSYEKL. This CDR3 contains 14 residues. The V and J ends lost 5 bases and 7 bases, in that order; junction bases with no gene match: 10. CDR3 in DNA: TGCGCCAGCAGCGGGGCAGGGGGTTGGGATGAAGCTTTCTTT. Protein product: CASSGAGGWDEAFF.

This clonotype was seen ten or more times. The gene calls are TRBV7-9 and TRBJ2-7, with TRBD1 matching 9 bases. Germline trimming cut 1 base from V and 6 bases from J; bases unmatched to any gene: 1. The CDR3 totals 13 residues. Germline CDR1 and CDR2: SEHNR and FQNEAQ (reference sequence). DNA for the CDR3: TGTGCCAGCAGCTTAGGGGACAGGGCCGAGCAGTACTTC. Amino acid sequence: CASSLGDRAEQYF.

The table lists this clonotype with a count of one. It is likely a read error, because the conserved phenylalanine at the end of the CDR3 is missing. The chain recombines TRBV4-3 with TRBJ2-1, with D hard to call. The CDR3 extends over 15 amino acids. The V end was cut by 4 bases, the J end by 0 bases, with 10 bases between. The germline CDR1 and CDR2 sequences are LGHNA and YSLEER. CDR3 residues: CASSPDPGSYNEQFL. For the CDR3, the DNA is TGCGCCAGCAGCCCCGACCCGGGCTCCTACAATGAGCAGTTCCTC.

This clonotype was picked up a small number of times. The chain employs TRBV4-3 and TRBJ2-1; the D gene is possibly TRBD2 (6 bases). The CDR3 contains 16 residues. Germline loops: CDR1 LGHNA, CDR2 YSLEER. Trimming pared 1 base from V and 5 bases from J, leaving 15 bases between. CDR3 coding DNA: TGCGCCAGCAGCCAAGGACTAGATCAGACCCACAATGAGCAGTTCTTC. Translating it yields CASSQGLDQTHNEQFF.

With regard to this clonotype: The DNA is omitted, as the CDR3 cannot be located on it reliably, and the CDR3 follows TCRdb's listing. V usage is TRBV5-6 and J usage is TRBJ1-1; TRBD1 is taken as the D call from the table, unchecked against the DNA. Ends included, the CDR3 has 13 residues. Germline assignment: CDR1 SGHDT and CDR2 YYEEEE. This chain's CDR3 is CASSFGQGTEALF.

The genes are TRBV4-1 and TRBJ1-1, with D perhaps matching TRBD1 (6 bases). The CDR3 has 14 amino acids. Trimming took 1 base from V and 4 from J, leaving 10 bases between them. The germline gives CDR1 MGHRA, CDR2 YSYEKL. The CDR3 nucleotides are TGCGCCAGCAGCCAAGGTGGAGGGGGCACTGAAGCTTTCTTT. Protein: CASSQGGGGTEAFF.

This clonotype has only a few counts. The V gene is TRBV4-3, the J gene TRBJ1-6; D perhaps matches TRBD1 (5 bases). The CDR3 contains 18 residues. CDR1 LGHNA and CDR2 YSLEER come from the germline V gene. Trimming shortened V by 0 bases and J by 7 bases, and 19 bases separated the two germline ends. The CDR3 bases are TGCGCCAGCAGCCAAGATTCGAGCCTCTTTGGGACCAATTCACCCCTCCACTTT. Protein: CASSQDSSLFGTNSPLHF.

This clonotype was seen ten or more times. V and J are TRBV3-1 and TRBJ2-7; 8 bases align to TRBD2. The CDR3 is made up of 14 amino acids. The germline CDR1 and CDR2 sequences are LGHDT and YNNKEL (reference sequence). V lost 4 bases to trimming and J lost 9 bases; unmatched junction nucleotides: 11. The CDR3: CASSLGLAASVQYF. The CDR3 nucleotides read TGTGCCAGCAGCCTTGGACTAGCTGCTAGCGTGCAGTACTTC.

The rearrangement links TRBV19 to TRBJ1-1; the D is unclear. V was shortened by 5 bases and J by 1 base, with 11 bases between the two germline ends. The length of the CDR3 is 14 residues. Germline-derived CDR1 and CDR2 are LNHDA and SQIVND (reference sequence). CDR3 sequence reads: CASSADTRNTEAFF. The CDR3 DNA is TGTGCCAGTAGTGCCGACACCCGGAACACTGAAGCTTTCTTT.

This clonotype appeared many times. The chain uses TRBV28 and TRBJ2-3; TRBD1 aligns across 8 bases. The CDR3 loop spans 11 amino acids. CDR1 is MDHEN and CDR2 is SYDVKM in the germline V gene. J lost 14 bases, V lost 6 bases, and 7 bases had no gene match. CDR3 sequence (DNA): TGTGCCAGCAGCCAGACAGGGGTCCTGTATTTT. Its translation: CASSQTGVLYF.

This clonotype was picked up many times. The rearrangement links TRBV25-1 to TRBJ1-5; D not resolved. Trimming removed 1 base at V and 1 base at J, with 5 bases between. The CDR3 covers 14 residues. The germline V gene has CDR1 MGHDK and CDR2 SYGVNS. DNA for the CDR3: TGTGCCAGCAGTGAATTGGACAGCAATCAGCCCCAGCATTTT. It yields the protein CASSELDSNQPQHF.

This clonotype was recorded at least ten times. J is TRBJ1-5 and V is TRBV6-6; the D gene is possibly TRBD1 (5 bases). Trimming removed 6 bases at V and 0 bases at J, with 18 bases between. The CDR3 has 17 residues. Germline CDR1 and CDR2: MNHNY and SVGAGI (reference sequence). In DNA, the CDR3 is TGTGCCAGCAGCCTTTCGGCGGGGGTGGGTAGCAATCAGCCCCAGCATTTT. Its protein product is CASSLSAGVGSNQPQHF.

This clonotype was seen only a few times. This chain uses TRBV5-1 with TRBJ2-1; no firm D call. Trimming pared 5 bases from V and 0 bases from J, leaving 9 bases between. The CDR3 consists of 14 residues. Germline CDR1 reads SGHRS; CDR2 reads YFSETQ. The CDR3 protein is CASREASSYNEQFF. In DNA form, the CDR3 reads TGCGCCAGCAGAGAGGCTAGCTCCTACAATGAGCAGTTCTTC.

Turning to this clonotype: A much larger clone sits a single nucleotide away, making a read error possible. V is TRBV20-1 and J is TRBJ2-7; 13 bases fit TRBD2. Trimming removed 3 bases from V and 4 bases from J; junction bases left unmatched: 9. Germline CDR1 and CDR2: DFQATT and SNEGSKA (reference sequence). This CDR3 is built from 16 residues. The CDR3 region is CSASVPLAGGWYEQYF. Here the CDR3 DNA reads TGCAGTGCTAGTGTCCCACTAGCGGGGGGGTGGTACGAGCAGTACTTC.

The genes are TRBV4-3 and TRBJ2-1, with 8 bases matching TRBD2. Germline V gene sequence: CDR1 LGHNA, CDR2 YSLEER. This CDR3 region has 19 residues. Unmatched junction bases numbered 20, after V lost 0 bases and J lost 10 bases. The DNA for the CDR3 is TGCGCCAGCAGCCAAGATTCAACCGGGACTAGGTGGTGGTGGTCCGAGCAGTTCTTC. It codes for CASSQDSTGTRWWWSEQFF.

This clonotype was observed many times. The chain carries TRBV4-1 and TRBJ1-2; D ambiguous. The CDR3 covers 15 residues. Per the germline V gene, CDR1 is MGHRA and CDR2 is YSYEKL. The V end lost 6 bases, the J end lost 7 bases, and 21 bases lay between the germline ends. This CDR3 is CASRAGPSSSGGYTF. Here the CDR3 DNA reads TGCGCCAGCAGGGCCGGGCCGTCCAGCTCAGGTGGCTACACCTTC.

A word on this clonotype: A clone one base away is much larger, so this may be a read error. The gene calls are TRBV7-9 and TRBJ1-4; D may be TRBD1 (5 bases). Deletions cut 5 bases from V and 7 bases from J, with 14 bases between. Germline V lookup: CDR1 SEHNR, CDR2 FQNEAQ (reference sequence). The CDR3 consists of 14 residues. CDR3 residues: CASSRDGDSEKLFF. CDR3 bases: TGTGCCAGCAGCCGGGACGGAGATAGTGAAAAACTGTTTTTT.